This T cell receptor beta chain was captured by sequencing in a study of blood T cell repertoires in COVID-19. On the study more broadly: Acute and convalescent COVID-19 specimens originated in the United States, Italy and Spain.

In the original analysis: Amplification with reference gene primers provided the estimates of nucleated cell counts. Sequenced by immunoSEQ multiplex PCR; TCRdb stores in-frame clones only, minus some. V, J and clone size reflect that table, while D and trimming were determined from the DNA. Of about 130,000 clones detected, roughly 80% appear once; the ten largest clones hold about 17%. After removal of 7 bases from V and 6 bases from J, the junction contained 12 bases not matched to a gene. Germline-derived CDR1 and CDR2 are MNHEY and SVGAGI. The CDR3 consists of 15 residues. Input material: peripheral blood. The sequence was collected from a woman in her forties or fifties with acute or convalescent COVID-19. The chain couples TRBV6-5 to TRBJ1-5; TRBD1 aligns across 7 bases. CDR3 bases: TGTGCCAGCATTAGGGGGCAGGGAGTGATTCAGCCCCAGCATTTT. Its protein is CASIRGQGVIQPQHF.